This T cell receptor (beta chain) was sequenced in a study of blood T cell repertoires in COVID-19. Study as a whole: Specimens from acute and convalescent COVID-19 originated in the United States, Italy and Spain. Nucleic acid was either cDNA or gDNA, and it came from T cells, B-cell-depleted T cells, or PBMCs.

Original analysis: From reference gene primer amplification, estimates of nucleated cell counts were derived. Assay: immunoSEQ multiplex PCR; the TCRdb copy retains only in-frame clones and omits some. V and J calls and clone size are those listed in that table; D and trimming were worked out from the DNA. The sample lists roughly 230,000 clones; 70% to 90% were seen once. Looked up from germline, CDR1 is KGHSH and CDR2 is LQKENI. Trimming cost V 6 bases and J 0 bases; bases outside gene matches: 7. The length of the CDR3 is 16 residues. V gene TRBV18 combines with J gene TRBJ2-1, with 8 bases lining up with TRBD2. The sequencing sample was made of peripheral blood. This receptor was obtained from a man between 35 and 55 years old with acute or convalescent COVID-19. The DNA of the CDR3 is TGTGCCAGCTCTTCCGGGGGGGGCAGCTCCTACAATGAGCAGTTCTTC. This gives the protein CASSSGGGSSYNEQFF.